This T cell receptor (beta chain) was sequenced for a study of CD8 T cells in ankylosing spondylitis. Study conclusions and caveats: Disease-linked clones bore a CD8+ phenotype and were relatively rare in peripheral blood. Among TCR beta sequences, a motif of under 10 highly homologous variants appeared characteristic of ankylosing spondylitis blood.

Each CDR3 protein is one row after TCRdb ran MiXCR on the 5' RACE reads. Among about 160,000 distinct CDR3 sequences listed, around 18% were seen once. This clonotype was detected ten times or more. What it binds is not known. The receptor was derived from a male donor with ankylosing spondylitis or in good health (not recorded which). Sequenced: blood, either unsorted or a sorted T cell fraction (not recorded which).

The CDR3 nucleotides read TGTGCCATCAGTGAGTTGAGGACTAGCGGGAACTACTACGAGCAGTACTTC. It codes for CAISELRTSGNYYEQYF. The rearrangement uses TRBV10-3 and TRBJ2-7, with 12 bases lining up with TRBD2. Unmatched junction bases numbered 7, after V lost 1 base and J lost 3 bases. Germline assignment: CDR1 ENHRY and CDR2 SYGVKD. The CDR3 has 17 residues.